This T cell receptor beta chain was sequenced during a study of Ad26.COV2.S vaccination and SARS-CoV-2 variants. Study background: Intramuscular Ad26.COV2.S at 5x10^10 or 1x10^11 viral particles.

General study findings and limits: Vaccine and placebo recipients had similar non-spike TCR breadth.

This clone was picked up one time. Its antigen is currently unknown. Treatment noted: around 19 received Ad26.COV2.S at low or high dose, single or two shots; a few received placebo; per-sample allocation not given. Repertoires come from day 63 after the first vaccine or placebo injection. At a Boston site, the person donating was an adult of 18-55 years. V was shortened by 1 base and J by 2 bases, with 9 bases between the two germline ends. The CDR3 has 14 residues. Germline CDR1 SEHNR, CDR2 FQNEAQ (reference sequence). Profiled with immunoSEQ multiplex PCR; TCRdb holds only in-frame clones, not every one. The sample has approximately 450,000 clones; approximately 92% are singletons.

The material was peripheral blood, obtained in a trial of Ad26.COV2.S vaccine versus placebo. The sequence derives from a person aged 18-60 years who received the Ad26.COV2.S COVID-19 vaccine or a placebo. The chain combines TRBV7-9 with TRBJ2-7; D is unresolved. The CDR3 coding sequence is TGTGCCAGCAGCTTAGAGACGGAAGCCTACGAGCAGTACTTC. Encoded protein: CASSLETEAYEQYF.